This TCR beta chain was captured by sequencing in a study of identifying expanded T cells in peripheral blood. No infections or other immune events were documented during collection. CDR1 is SGHVS and CDR2 is FQNEAQ in the germline V gene. The CDR3 has 16 amino acids. V dropped 4 bases and J dropped 5; count of bases not matched to a gene: 11. Study-wide points: Differentially abundant clones: around 1.2 between replicates, approximately 16 at about 13 days, less than 20 at four. Variance in clone template counts between two-week samples significantly increased with total template count across all healthy donors.

As concerns this clone: Antigen specificity is unknown.

Clones were sequenced by immunoSEQ multiplex PCR, and TCRdb holds only the in-frame ones, with some missing. The sample has 90,000 or so clones, around 90% seen once; the top ten hold about 20%. This receptor was obtained from a person between 18 and 75 years old in good health. This chain uses TRBV7-8 with TRBJ1-5; 7 bases align to TRBD1. Material: blood. Here the CDR3 DNA reads TGTGCCAGCAGCTCCACAGGGGTCAGGTTAGATCAGCCCCAGCATTTT. It encodes CASSSTGVRLDQPQHF.